The next 29 T cell receptor beta chains were all read from a single sample in a study of cytomegalovirus exposure and HLA in healthy donors. PCR was performed using 60 Vbeta and 13 Jbeta primers. TCRdb's copy holds only in-frame clones and misses some; the assay was immunoSEQ multiplex PCR. This table has about 130,000 clones, about 80% appearing once. The specimen was PBMCs. The receptors shown here come from a man under 40 in good health and CMV-seronegative.

The chain is built from TRBV7-8 and TRBJ2-1, with D maybe TRBD1 (6 bases). Germline CDR1 reads SGHVS; CDR2 reads FQNEAQ. The CDR3 has 16 amino acids. V was cut by 4 bases and J by 4 bases, with 17 bases left in between. As DNA, the CDR3 is TGTGCCAGCAGCTCGGTGTCAGGGGCCCCTTACAATGAGCAGTTCTTC. The encoded protein is CASSSVSGAPYNEQFF.

The chain carries TRBV2 and TRBJ2-5; TRBD1 matches at 9 bases. V dropped 6 bases and J dropped 5; count of bases not matched to a gene: 4. The germline gives CDR1 SNHLY, CDR2 FYNNEI. This CDR3 has 13 residues. In DNA form, the CDR3 reads TGTGCCAGCAGCAGGACAGGGGTTGAGACCCAGTACTTC. Translating gives CASSRTGVETQYF.

In its sample, this clone was seen a few times. The J gene is TRBJ2-7, the V gene TRBV27, with 7 bases matching TRBD1. There are 15 residues in the CDR3. CDR1 is MNHEY, CDR2 SMNVEV, per germline (reference sequence). The J segment lost 0 bases and the V segment lost 7 bases, leaving 9 bases of the junction unmatched. The CDR3 DNA sequence: TGTGCCAGCACCTTTCGGACAGGATACTCCTACGAGCAGTACTTC. It translates to CASTFRTGYSYEQYF.

This clone appeared a few times. The V gene is TRBV7-2, the J gene TRBJ1-2; the D gene is possibly TRBD1 (6 bases). The CDR3 sequence is 13 residues long. The V gene lost 4 bases and the J gene lost 6 bases, with 12 bases spanning the gap. Germline V lookup: CDR1 SGHTA, CDR2 FQGNSA. CDR3 nucleotide sequence: TGTGCCAGCAGCTCGCAGCAGGGGAATGGCTACACCTTC. Residues: CASSSQQGNGYTF.

In its sample, this clone was seen a few times. The genes are TRBV5-4 and TRBJ2-7; weak D call: TRBD2 (7 bases). Germline loops: CDR1 SGHNT, CDR2 YYREEE (reference sequence). The CDR3 sequence is 15 residues long. The ends were cut back, 4 bases at V and 0 bases at J, with 14 bases in the middle. The CDR3 region has the DNA TGTGCCAGCAGCAACAGCGGGGACATCTCCTACGAGCAGTACTTC. Encoded protein: CASSNSGDISYEQYF.

The chain is built from TRBV4-1 and TRBJ2-3, with D maybe TRBD1 (6 bases). Trimming took 5 bases from V and 11 from J, leaving 14 bases between them. Per the germline V gene, CDR1 is MGHRA and CDR2 is YSYEKL. CDR3 length: 12 amino acids. Written as DNA, the CDR3 is TGCGCCAGCAGCGCGTGGGGGCGATTGCAGTATTTT. Its protein product is CASSAWGRLQYF.

Only one count was recorded for this clone. The V call is TRBV6-1, the J call TRBJ1-5; D unclear. Germline assignment: CDR1 MNHNS and CDR2 SASEGT. The V end lost 7 bases, the J end lost 2 bases, and 9 bases lay between the germline ends. This CDR3 has 13 residues. The CDR3 is CASISPGNQPQHF. The CDR3 DNA sequence: TGTGCCAGCATTTCCCCGGGCAATCAGCCCCAGCATTTT.

The chain carries TRBV13 and TRBJ1-5; 7 bases are shared with TRBD1. J gave up 6 bases and V 6 bases, and 2 bases lay outside the gene matches. Germline loops: CDR1 PRHDT, CDR2 FYEKMQ (reference sequence). The length of the CDR3 is 12 residues. CDR3 amino acids: CASSRQGQPQHF. CDR3 bases: TGTGCCAGCAGTCGACAGGGTCAGCCCCAGCATTTT.

The CDR3 region has the DNA TGTGCCACCAGCAGCCACAGGGACACCGGGGAGCTGTTTTTT. It specifies CATSSHRDTGELFF. V usage is TRBV15 and J usage is TRBJ2-2; tentatively, D is TRBD1 (6 bases). V lost 3 bases and J 3 bases, leaving 8 bases between the germline ends. This CDR3 has 14 amino acids. CDR1 and CDR2 (germline): LNHNV, YYDKDF (reference sequence).

This rearrangement joins TRBV6-1 to TRBJ1-4, with 10 bases that match TRBD1. Germline lookup yields CDR1 MNHNS and CDR2 SASEGT. The trim removed 3 bases at V and 11 bases at J, leaving 3 bases unmatched. This CDR3 is 13 amino acids long. The CDR3 DNA reads TGTGCCAGCAGTGAGGGGACAGGGGACAAACTGTTTTTT. Protein product: CASSEGTGDKLFF.

The chain employs TRBV4-1 and TRBJ1-2, with 7 nucleotides matching TRBD1. The CDR3 has 15 residues. Germline loops: CDR1 MGHRA, CDR2 YSYEKL. Trimming took 0 bases from V and 5 from J; bases not matched to a gene: 6. For the CDR3, the DNA is TGCGCCAGCAGCCAAGATCGGGGACAGCTATATGGCTACACCTTC. Amino acids: CASSQDRGQLYGYTF.

This clone has more than one count but fewer than ten. The rearrangement joins TRBV6-1 to TRBJ1-1, with TRBD1 matching over 8 bases. CDR1 MNHNS and CDR2 SASEGT come from the germline V gene. The CDR3 has 14 residues. V lost 6 bases, J lost 3 bases, and 6 bases stayed unmatched. The chain's CDR3 is CASRDRAGDTEAFF. In DNA form, the CDR3 reads TGTGCCAGCAGGGACAGGGCCGGGGACACTGAAGCTTTCTTT.

This clone appeared a single time. The rearrangement links TRBV18 to TRBJ2-7; 10 bases are shared with TRBD1. J was trimmed by 7 bases and V by 3 bases; bases with no gene match: 12. The CDR3 runs to 16 residues. The germline CDR1 and CDR2 sequences are KGHSH and LQKENI. The CDR3 reads CASSPRGTGESREQYF. The CDR3 DNA reads TGTGCCAGCTCACCGCGCGGGACAGGGGAGTCGAGGGAGCAGTACTTC.

V and J are TRBV6-1 and TRBJ2-1; 13 positions match TRBD2. Trimming cost V 2 bases and J 8 bases; bases outside gene matches: 3. Germline CDR1 is MNHNS and CDR2 is SASEGT. This CDR3 spans 15 amino acids. The CDR3 DNA is TGTGCCAGCAGTGAATGGACTAGCGGGAGTTATGAGCAGTTCTTC. Translated, it gives CASSEWTSGSYEQFF.

The gene calls are TRBV21-1 and TRBJ1-5; the D call of TRBD1 is as the table states it, not checked on the DNA. TRBV21-1 is a pseudogene. This CDR3 comprises 13 residues. The CDR3 reads CASTIQGPQPQHF. DNA for the CDR3: TGTGCCAGCACCATACAGGGACCTCAGCCCCAGCATTTT.

V usage is TRBV9 and J usage is TRBJ1-6, with a weak D call TRBD1 (6 bases). Trimming removed 0 bases from V and 13 bases from J, with 11 bases in between. This CDR3 has 13 residues. Germline-derived CDR1 and CDR2 are SGDLS and YYNGEE. The CDR3 sequence: CASSVDRGSPLHF. DNA of the CDR3: TGTGCCAGCAGCGTAGATAGGGGGTCCCCCCTCCACTTT. Combining the CDR3 with reference TRBV9 and TRBJ1-6 gives the whole variable domain DSGVTQTPKHLITATGQRVTLRCSPRSGDLSVYWYQQSLDQGLQFLIQYYNGEERAKGNILERFSAQQFPDLHSELNLSSLELGDSALYFCASSVDRGSPLHFGNGTRLTVT.

This clone was observed once. The chain uses TRBV27 and TRBJ2-1, with D perhaps matching TRBD2 (6 bases). The CDR3 extends over 15 amino acids. Germline CDR1 reads MNHEY; CDR2 reads SMNVEV (reference sequence). Trimming left V 6 bases short and J 4 bases short, with 16 bases between. CDR3 amino acids: CASRPQRVLYNEQFF. The CDR3 nucleotides read TGTGCCAGCAGACCCCAGCGGGTTCTGTACAATGAGCAGTTCTTC.

This sequence joins TRBV7-8 and TRBJ2-7; possible D gene TRBD2, 7 bases. Trimming removed 5 bases at V and 8 bases at J, with 19 bases between. CDR3 size: 14 residues. The V gene's germline CDR1 is SGHVS and CDR2 FQNEAQ. The CDR3 region is CASSLGGGGFKQYF. In nucleotides, the CDR3 is TGTGCCAGCAGCCTAGGGGGGGGCGGGTTCAAGCAGTACTTC.

The J gene is TRBJ2-3, the V gene TRBV5-1, with 10 bases matching TRBD2. Germline CDR1 SGHRS, CDR2 YFSETQ. The CDR3 covers 18 residues. V trimming: 4 bases; J trimming: 3 bases; junction bases outside the gene matches: 14. CDR3 nucleotides: TGCGCCAGCAGCCCGAAGGACCAAGGACTAGCGGAGACAGATACGCAGTATTTT. The encoded protein is CASSPKDQGLAETDTQYF.

This clone was detected only a few times. The genes are TRBV20-1 and TRBJ2-1; TRBD2 agrees at 7 bases. V was pared by 6 bases and J by 11 bases, with 7 bases of the junction left unmatched. CDR1 DFQATT and CDR2 SNEGSKA come from the germline V gene (reference sequence). The CDR3 runs to 11 residues. The CDR3 loop is CSAKGTNQQFF. CDR3 sequence (DNA): TGCAGTGCAAAAGGGACTAACCAGCAGTTCTTC.

The chain couples TRBV29-1 to TRBJ2-3; 7 bases are shared with TRBD2. The ends lost 4 bases at V and 5 bases at J; junction bases unmatched: 12. From germline, CDR1 is SQVTM and CDR2 ANQGSEA. The CDR3 runs to 15 residues. The CDR3 coding sequence is TGCAGCGTTGGATTCTTGGGAGGGATAAAAGATACGCAGTATTTT. It translates to CSVGFLGGIKDTQYF.

There are a few counts of this clone. The V and J genes are TRBV6-6 and TRBJ2-2, with 8 bases identical to TRBD1. Germline V gives CDR1 MNHNY, CDR2 SVGAGI (reference sequence). J was trimmed by 4 bases and V by 2 bases; bases with no gene match: 6. The CDR3 runs 16 residues. In DNA form, the CDR3 reads TGTGCCAGCAGTTACCCACAGGGGGTTGGCACCGGGGAGCTGTTTTTT. It translates to CASSYPQGVGTGELFF.

J is TRBJ1-6 and V is TRBV5-1, with TRBD1 as a possible D gene (6 bases). CDR1 and CDR2 (germline): SGHRS, YFSETQ. The CDR3 has 17 amino acids. V was cut by 6 bases and J by 0 bases, with 16 bases left in between. For the CDR3, the DNA is TGCGCCAGCAATAAGGACAGACTGAGCTCCTATAATTCACCCCTCCACTTT. Amino acids: CASNKDRLSSYNSPLHF.

The chain links TRBV12-2 to TRBJ2-3; whether TRBD1, the table's D call, matches the DNA was not checked. TRBV12-2 is a known pseudogene. The CDR3 contains 14 residues. CDR3 in amino acids: CASRPTTSTDTQYF. In nucleotides, the CDR3 is TGTGCAAGTCGCCCGACAACTAGCACAGATACGCAGTATTTT.

The chain carries TRBV4-2 and TRBJ2-7; 9 nucleotides line up with TRBD2. CDR3 length: 16 amino acids. Trimming cost V 4 bases and J 6 bases; bases outside gene matches: 13. Germline V CDR1 and CDR2: LGHNA, YNFKEQ. This chain's CDR3 is CASSLYNPKGLAEQYF. The CDR3, as DNA: TGTGCCAGCAGCCTCTACAACCCCAAGGGACTAGCCGAGCAGTACTTC.

V and J are TRBV4-3 and TRBJ1-2; D may be TRBD1 (5 bases). Germline loops: CDR1 LGHNA, CDR2 YSLEER. V lost 4 bases, J lost 4 bases, and 16 bases lay in between. This CDR3 has 15 amino acids. The CDR3 loop reads CASSRGGGGGYGYTF. In nucleotides, the CDR3 is TGCGCCAGCAGCCGTGGCGGGGGGGGAGGCTATGGCTACACCTTC.

The chain has TRBV19 and TRBJ1-1; the D gene is possibly TRBD1 (5 bases). Germline V CDR1 and CDR2: LNHDA, SQIVND (reference sequence). V shed 1 base and J shed 0 bases, with 9 bases lying between them. The CDR3 spans 15 residues. This chain's CDR3 is CASSIVDRLNTEAFF. In nucleotides, the CDR3 is TGTGCCAGTAGTATAGTAGACAGATTGAACACTGAAGCTTTCTTT.

The gene calls are TRBV28 and TRBJ2-2; 9 bases agree with TRBD1. The CDR3 extends over 18 amino acids. The germline gives CDR1 MDHEN, CDR2 SYDVKM. With 3 bases clipped from V and 2 bases from J, the junction kept 10 bases outside the gene matches. CDR3 sequence (DNA): TGTGCCAGCAGTTTGGTTATCGGGACAGGGCGTAACACCGGGGAGCTGTTTTTT. Protein sequence: CASSLVIGTGRNTGELFF.

Here the CDR3 DNA reads TGTGCCTGGAACGAGCGAAACACCATATATTTT. Amino acids: CAWNERNTIYF. This chain uses TRBV30 with TRBJ1-3; D is uncertain. V shed 4 bases and J shed 5 bases, with 6 bases lying between them. The length of the CDR3 is 11 residues. CDR1 and CDR2 (germline): GTSNPN, SVGIG (reference sequence).